These T cell receptor beta chains were read from a single sample in a study of metastatic and nonmetastatic thyroid tumors. TCRdb re-called clones from the PCR reads using MiXCR. The sample yields roughly 40,000 clones, around a sixth seen once. The material sequenced was tumor tissue. All receptors come from a female donor with papillary thyroid cancer or a benign thyroid nodule (not recorded which). Some clones in this sample may be carry-over from other donors' samples. Each CDR3 is given with its conserved first and last residue. The order of the fields is D gene, V gene, J gene, clone size, CDR3 length, CDR3 DNA, CDR3 protein. The D gene is left open where the match is weak. Where a row states a size, it is once, few, many or the class of an expanded clone; other rows omit it.

>NA|TRBV19|TRBJ1-1|many|14
TGTGCCAGTAGATCACCCAGCTTGAACACTGAAGCTTTCTTT
CASRSPSLNTEAFF
>NA|TRBV20-1|TRBJ2-5|many|15
TGCAGTGCTCAGACCCCAGGGGCGCGGGGTGAGACCCAGTACTTC
CSAQTPGARGETQYF
>NA|TRBV7-3|TRBJ2-6|NA|16
TGTGCCAGCAGCTTATACGGGGCTGGTGGGGCCAACGTCCTGACTTTC
CASSLYGAGGANVLTF
>NA|TRBV7-2|TRBJ2-4|many|13
TGTGCCAGCAGCTCCCGGGTAGAAAACATTCAGTACTTC
CASSSRVENIQYF
>NA|TRBV7-6|TRBJ2-7|NA|14
TGTGCCAGCAGCTTAGATGAAGGGATCGGAGAGCAGTACTTC
CASSLDEGIGEQYF
>TRBD1|TRBV12-3/TRBV12-4|TRBJ1-2|NA|12
TGTGCCAGCAGTCCGGGGACAGAGGGCTACACCTTC
CASSPGTEGYTF
>NA|TRBV19|TRBJ2-5|many|14
TGTGCCAGTAGTATATCGTTCAGGGCAGGGACCCAGTACTTC
CASSISFRAGTQYF
>TRBD2|TRBV2|TRBJ2-5|many|13
TGTGCCATTACTAGCGGCGGGTGGGGGACCCAGTACTTC
CAITSGGWGTQYF
>NA|TRBV4-1|TRBJ1-1|many|16
TGCGCCAGCAGCCAGACCGGGGGGGCAGCGAACACTGAAGCTTTCTTT
CASSQTGGAANTEAFF
>TRBD1|TRBV18|TRBJ2-5|many|15
TGTGCCAGCTCACCACCCGGGACAGGTCAAGAGACCCAGTACTTC
CASSPPGTGQETQYF
>TRBD2|TRBV7-2|TRBJ2-2|NA|15
TGTGCCAGCAGCTTATCGGGGGGTAACACCGGTGAGCTGTTTTTT
CASSLSGGNTGELFF
>NA|TRBV3-1|TRBJ1-1|many|16
TGTGCCAGCAGCCCTTTCCCAGGGATCATGAACACTGAAGCTTTCTTT
CASSPFPGIMNTEAFF
>NA|TRBV7-9|TRBJ2-5|NA|13
TGTGCCAGCAGCTTAGCTTTCGGAGAGACCCAGTACTTC
CASSLAFGETQYF
>TRBD1|TRBV20-1|TRBJ1-6|many|14
TGCAGTGCAGGGACAGGGAGAGTCCAATCACCCCTCCACTTT
CSAGTGRVQSPLHF
>NA|TRBV5-1|TRBJ2-7|once|13
TGTGCCAGCAGCTCTGTGACATCCTACGAGCAGTACTTC
CASSSVTSYEQYF
>NA|TRBV15|TRBJ1-4|many|18
TGTGCCACCAGCAGTCAGAGGCATTGGGGCGCAACTAATGAAAAACTGTTTTTT
CATSSQRHWGATNEKLFF
>NA|TRBV12-3/TRBV12-4|TRBJ2-4|many|14
TGTGCCAGCACTACCCGGGTAGGGAAGGACATTCAGTACTTC
CASTTRVGKDIQYF
>NA|TRBV6-1|TRBJ1-2|NA|15
TGTGCCAGCAGTGTGTCACGGGGCCTACTTAATGGCTACACCTTC
CASSVSRGLLNGYTF
>NA|TRBV2|TRBJ1-2|NA|14
TGTGCCAGCAGCGCCTGGCCGGGGGGCGATGGCTACACCTTC
CASSAWPGGDGYTF
>TRBD1|TRBV5-1|TRBJ1-2|many|15
TGCGCCAGCAGCTTGTTGGGACAGGGGGGTTATGGCTACACCTTC
CASSLLGQGGYGYTF
>NA|TRBV7-3|TRBJ2-1|many|14
TGTGCCAGCAGGATTAGCGGAGGGTCGGGGGAGCAGTTCTTC
CASRISGGSGEQFF
>TRBD2|TRBV20-1|TRBJ2-1|many|15
TGCAGTGCTAGTTCGGGACTAGCGGATTACAATGAGCAGTTCTTC
CSASSGLADYNEQFF
>TRBD2|TRBV4-2|TRBJ2-1|NA|19
TGTGCCAGCAGCCCCAAATTGGTACTAGCGGGTAGCTCCTACAATGAGCAGTTCTTC
CASSPKLVLAGSSYNEQFF
>NA|TRBV20-1|TRBJ2-1|NA|14
TGCAGTGCGTACCGGTACAGGGAACGGAATGAGCAGTTCTTC
CSAYRYRERNEQFF
>TRBD1|TRBV20-1|TRBJ2-1|many|11
TGCAGTGCTAGCATGGGGACAGGGGAGTTCTTC
CSASMGTGEFF
>NA|TRBV24-1|TRBJ2-3|many|17
TGTGCCACCAGTGATTTGGGTCGGGGGAACGCGGCAGATACGCAGTATTTT
CATSDLGRGNAADTQYF
>NA|TRBV7-9|TRBJ1-4|many|12
TGTGCCAGCAGCTCGGGTCCGGCGGAACTGTTTTTT
CASSSGPAELFF
>TRBD2|TRBV5-1|TRBJ2-1|NA|15
TGCGCCAGCAGCTTGCCGCCTAGCGGGAGACTTGAGCAGTTCTTC
CASSLPPSGRLEQFF
>NA|TRBV5-1|TRBJ2-7|NA|13
TGCGCCAGCAGCTTGGTGGGCTCCTACGAGCAGTACTTC
CASSLVGSYEQYF
>NA|TRBV28|TRBJ1-2|NA|15
TGTGCCAGCAGTCAGACTGGGAAAGCTAACTATGGCTACACCTTC
CASSQTGKANYGYTF
>TRBD1|TRBV7-8|TRBJ2-7|many|16
TGTGCCAGCAGCTCGGAACGACAGGGTGGGGGCTACGAGCAGTACTTC
CASSSERQGGGYEQYF
>NA|TRBV6-1|TRBJ1-4|many|15
TGTGCCAGCAGTAACAGCGGGACCCCTAATGAAAAACTGTTTTTT
CASSNSGTPNEKLFF
>NA|TRBV14|TRBJ2-6|many|15
TGTGCCAGCAGCCAAGTATGGACTGGGGCCAACGTCCTGACTTTC
CASSQVWTGANVLTF
>NA|TRBV6-5|TRBJ2-1|many|16
TGTGCCAGCAGTTACTCGATGGCACGAGGCTACAATGAGCAGTTCTTC
CASSYSMARGYNEQFF
>NA|TRBV5-4|TRBJ2-5|many|16
TGTGCCAGCAGCGCCTCCGGGCCAAGATTTGGCGAGACCCAGTACTTC
CASSASGPRFGETQYF
>NA|TRBV5-1|TRBJ2-6|many|14
TGCGCCAGCAGCTTTAGGACTGGGGCCAACGTCCTGACTTTC
CASSFRTGANVLTF
>TRBD1|TRBV19|TRBJ1-5|many|14
TGTGCCAGTAGTATTCCGGGACAGGGTCGGCCCCAGCATTTT
CASSIPGQGRPQHF
>NA|TRBV6-1|TRBJ1-6|many|14
TGTGCCAGCAGATCCGCCGATGGGTATTCACCCCTCCACTTT
CASRSADGYSPLHF
>TRBD1|TRBV11-2|TRBJ2-3|NA|14
TGTGCCAGCATCCCAAGACAGGGGGCAGATACGCAGTATTTT
CASIPRQGADTQYF
>TRBD2|TRBV5-6|TRBJ2-2|many|16
TGTGCCAGCAGCCCACCGGCACTAGCGGGCGTCGGGGAGCTGTTTTTT
CASSPPALAGVGELFF
>NA|TRBV20-1|TRBJ2-7|NA|13
TGCAGTGCTAGGTCTAGCTGGATCTACGAGCAGTACTTC
CSARSSWIYEQYF
>NA|TRBV9|TRBJ2-7|many|15
TGTGCCAGCAGCCCTTCGGTGCTCGCTACCTACGAGCAGTACTTC
CASSPSVLATYEQYF
>NA|TRBV7-9|TRBJ2-6|many|15
TGTGCCAGCAGCTTAGAACTGGCTGGGGCCAACGTCCTGACTTTC
CASSLELAGANVLTF
>TRBD1|TRBV19|TRBJ1-5|many|15
TGTGCCAGTAGTATTCTGACAGGGGGCCAGCAGCCCCAGCATTTT
CASSILTGGQQPQHF
>NA|TRBV7-2|TRBJ2-2|once|15
TGTGCCAGCAGCCTCACAGGGATGGATACCGGGGAGCTGTCTTTT
CASSLTGMDTGELSF
>TRBD1|TRBV7-7|TRBJ2-3|many|15
TGTGCTAGCAGCCAGACAGGGGTTCCCACAGATACGCAGTATTTT
CASSQTGVPTDTQYF
>TRBD1|TRBV6-1|TRBJ2-5|many|15
TGTGCCAGCAGTGGGTACAGGGGGATACAAGAGACCCAGTACTTC
CASSGYRGIQETQYF
>TRBD1|TRBV6-1|TRBJ2-7|many|15
TGTGCCAGCAGTATGGACAGGGGGCTATCCTACGAGCAGTACTTC
CASSMDRGLSYEQYF
>NA|TRBV7-9|TRBJ2-5|many|14
TGTGCCAGCAGCGTTTTAACCAGGCAAGAGACCCAGTACTTC
CASSVLTRQETQYF
>NA|TRBV20-1|TRBJ1-5|many|14
TGCAGTGCTAGAGGGGCAGGGCCCAATCAGCCCCAGCATTTT
CSARGAGPNQPQHF
>NA|TRBV11-2|TRBJ2-2|many|16
TGTGCCAGCAGCTTCTTAGTAGGGGTGATTACCGGGGAGCTGTTTTTT
CASSFLVGVITGELFF
>TRBD1|TRBV3-1|TRBJ2-2|many|16
TGTGCCAGCAGCCAACGGACAGGGGTTAACACCGGGGAGCTGTTTTTT
CASSQRTGVNTGELFF
>NA|TRBV11-2|TRBJ2-3|NA|15
TGTGCCAGCATCCTTCGGTGGGGCGTCCTTGGTACGCAGTATTTT
CASILRWGVLGTQYF
>NA|TRBV20-1|TRBJ2-2|many|14
TGCAGTGCTAGACGCTCTTCGAACACCGGGGAGCTGTTTTTT
CSARRSSNTGELFF
>TRBD2|TRBV19|TRBJ2-1|many|16
TGTGCCAGTAGTCCAAGGACTAGAGTGGAAAACAATGAGCAGTTCTTC
CASSPRTRVENNEQFF